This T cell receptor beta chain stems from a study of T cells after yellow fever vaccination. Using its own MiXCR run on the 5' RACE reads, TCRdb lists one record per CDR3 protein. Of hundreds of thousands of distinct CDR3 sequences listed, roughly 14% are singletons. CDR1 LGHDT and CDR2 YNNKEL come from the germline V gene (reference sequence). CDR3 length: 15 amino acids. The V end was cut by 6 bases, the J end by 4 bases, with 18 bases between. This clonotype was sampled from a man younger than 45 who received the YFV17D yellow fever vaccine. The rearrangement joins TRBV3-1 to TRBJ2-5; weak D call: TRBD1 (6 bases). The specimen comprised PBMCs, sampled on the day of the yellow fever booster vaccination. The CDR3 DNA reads TGTGCCAGCAGTCCAGGGGTGACTGGGTTAGAGACCCAGTACTTC. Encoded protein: CASSPGVTGLETQYF.